Shown below are 15 T cell receptor beta chains from a single sample sequenced in a study of blood T cell repertoires in COVID-19. TCRdb's copy holds only in-frame clones and misses some; the assay was immunoSEQ multiplex PCR. The table records about 270,000 clones, 86% of them present only once. The sequenced sample consisted of peripheral blood. The origin of the receptors is a man aged 40-49 years with active or convalescent COVID-19.

This chain connects TRBV29-1 to TRBJ1-1; 7 positions agree with TRBD1. Germline V gene lookup returns CDR1 SQVTM and CDR2 ANQGSEA. The length of the CDR3 is 15 residues. V shed 2 bases, J shed 4 bases, and the junction held 10 bases outside the gene matches. This CDR3 reads CSVESQGGSGTEAFF. The CDR3, as DNA: TGCAGCGTTGAAAGTCAGGGGGGCAGCGGCACTGAAGCTTTCTTT.

This clone was counted once. This chain uses TRBV9 with TRBJ2-1, with 9 bases identical to TRBD1. The CDR3 consists of 15 residues. CDR1 SGDLS and CDR2 YYNGEE come from the germline V gene. V gave up 4 bases and J gave up 5 bases; unmatched junction bases: 7. The CDR3 spells CASSFLGDRDNEQFF. DNA for the CDR3: TGTGCCAGCAGCTTCCTAGGGGACAGGGACAATGAGCAGTTCTTC.

The chain links TRBV4-2 to TRBJ2-1, with TRBD1 identical over 8 bases. V was clipped by 2 bases and J by 6 bases; unmatched bases: 12. Germline CDR1 reads LGHNA; CDR2 reads YNFKEQ. There are 17 residues in the CDR3. The CDR3 sequence: CASSQLAGTGATNEQFF. The DNA for the CDR3 is TGTGCCAGCAGCCAACTCGCCGGGACAGGAGCTACCAATGAGCAGTTCTTC.

The rearrangement links TRBV6-5 to TRBJ2-7, with 7 bases fitting TRBD2. V lost 8 bases and J lost 3; bases outside the gene matches: 7. Germline V gene lookup returns CDR1 MNHEY and CDR2 SVGAGI. This CDR3 has 13 amino acids. CDR3 sequence: CASERDFNYEQYF. The CDR3 nucleotides read TGTGCCAGCGAGCGGGACTTCAACTACGAGCAGTACTTC.

The chain recombines TRBV11-3 with TRBJ2-1; 7 bases line up with TRBD2. V shed 8 bases, J shed 1 base, and the junction held 8 bases outside the gene matches. This CDR3 contains 15 residues. Germline V lookup: CDR1 SGHNT, CDR2 YENEEA. The CDR3: CASDPRGGSYNEQFF. The CDR3 DNA is TGTGCCAGCGATCCCCGGGGAGGGTCCTACAATGAGCAGTTCTTC.

The chain recombines TRBV10-3 with TRBJ1-2; D uncertain. V was trimmed by 7 bases and J by 4 bases, leaving 13 bases between them. The CDR3 contains 13 residues. Germline assignment: CDR1 ENHRY and CDR2 SYGVKD. The CDR3 DNA reads as TGTGCCATCACTAGAACGGGTCCCTATGGCTACACCTTC. Amino acids: CAITRTGPYGYTF.

This chain links TRBV4-2 with TRBJ2-3, with D unresolved. Germline V CDR1 and CDR2: LGHNA, YNFKEQ. V was shortened by 1 base and J by 0 bases, with 11 bases between the two germline ends. There are 16 residues in the CDR3. CDR3 residues: CASSQGFGGSTDTQYF. The CDR3 DNA sequence: TGTGCCAGCAGCCAAGGGTTTGGCGGAAGCACAGATACGCAGTATTTT.

The chain carries TRBV5-1 and TRBJ1-2; D remains ambiguous. Germline CDR1 is SGHRS and CDR2 is YFSETQ. The CDR3 loop spans 15 amino acids. Deletions cut 3 bases from V and 2 bases from J, with 14 bases between. The CDR3 DNA reads as TGCGCCAGCAGCTCCGACCCGGGATTCAACTATGGCTACACCTTC. Protein: CASSSDPGFNYGYTF.

The rearrangement uses TRBV24-1 and TRBJ2-1; D is ambiguous. The V end was cut by 3 bases, the J end by 8 bases, with 13 bases between. The CDR3 contains 14 residues. Germline lookup yields CDR1 KGHDR and CDR2 SFDVKD. CDR3 amino acids: CATSDPGQLDEQFF. The CDR3 nucleotides are TGTGCCACCAGTGATCCAGGCCAGCTCGATGAGCAGTTCTTC.

The genes are TRBV27 and TRBJ2-3, with 11 bases lining up with TRBD1. Trimming cost V 6 bases and J 5 bases; bases outside gene matches: 7. In germline, CDR1 is MNHEY, CDR2 SMNVEV (reference sequence). The CDR3 spans 15 residues. The CDR3: CASSPGQGAGDTQYF. CDR3 coding DNA: TGTGCCAGCAGCCCCGGACAGGGGGCTGGAGATACGCAGTATTTT.

The rearrangement joins TRBV3-1 (or the pseudogene TRBV3-2) to TRBJ2-7, with 9 bases aligning to TRBD1. Germline V gene lookup returns CDR1 LGHDT and CDR2 YNNKEL (reference sequence). The CDR3 spans 18 residues. V lost 3 bases, J lost 1 base, and 13 bases stayed unmatched. This chain's CDR3 is CASSHPGPGQGLSYEQYF. In DNA, the CDR3 is TGTGCCAGCAGCCACCCCGGGCCGGGACAGGGTCTATCCTACGAGCAGTACTTC.

DNA of the CDR3: TGTGCCAGCAGCCATCTCACAACAGGGATCTATGGCTACACCTTC. Translated, it gives CASSHLTTGIYGYTF. The chain recombines TRBV3-1 (or the pseudogene TRBV3-2) with TRBJ1-2; a weak D match, TRBD1 (6 bases). CDR3 length equals 15 residues. V dropped 3 bases and J dropped 4 bases, with 15 bases sitting between them. CDR1 is LGHDT, CDR2 YNNKEL, per germline (reference sequence).

The chain has TRBV7-2 and TRBJ2-1; D is uncertain. Trimming left V 3 bases short and J 5 bases short, with 8 bases between. Germline V gene data show CDR1 as SGHTA and CDR2 as FQGNSA. This CDR3 is 13 amino acids long. This chain's CDR3 is CASSFSVNNEQFF. CDR3 coding DNA: TGTGCCAGCAGCTTTTCCGTAAACAATGAGCAGTTCTTC.

In this sample, this clone turned up once. J is TRBJ2-5 and V is TRBV9; possibly TRBD1 for D (6 bases). Germline values: CDR1 SGDLS, CDR2 YYNGEE. V was cut by 0 bases and J by 4 bases, with 13 bases left in between. This CDR3 is built from 15 residues. The CDR3 here is CASSVVAGVSETQYF. CDR3 nucleotide sequence: TGTGCCAGCAGCGTAGTGGCAGGGGTCTCAGAGACCCAGTACTTC.

The J gene is TRBJ1-1, the V gene TRBV9; D is unresolved. Germline loops: CDR1 SGDLS, CDR2 YYNGEE. The germline V and J ends were trimmed by 3 bases and 4 bases, with 10 bases remaining between them. The CDR3 has 13 amino acids. The CDR3 sequence: CASSEDLGTEAFF. CDR3 bases: TGTGCCAGCAGCGAAGACTTGGGCACTGAAGCTTTCTTT.